One T cell receptor (beta chain) is described in this entry. The target of this receptor is not known. Qualities for individual bases were not recorded, and no much larger clone is one base off. The source of the sample is a study of blood T cell repertoires in COVID-19 (dated by TCRdb to 2020 to 2022). Background on the whole study: Collaborator samples came from the United States, Italy and Spain and covered acute and convalescent phases of COVID-19. Sample metadata almost always included a de-identified subject ID, COVID-19 status, age in years and sex. The repertoires were released in a freely available public database intended as a resource for research on the immune response to SARS-CoV-2. The material from the prospective study consisted of cDNA or gDNA derived from T cells, B-cell-depleted T cells, or PBMCs. Samples were obtained from the ongoing ImmuneRACE study (first 160 participants) and from 1,254 subjects provided by 6 global collaborators. Deeply sampled blood TCRbeta repertoires from subjects exposed to, actively infected with, or recovered from COVID-19 were included in the dataset. Where available, HLA class I and class II types were obtained from metadata supplied by the sample provider rather than from assay-based typing.

The immunoSEQ Assay, a bias-controlled multiplex PCR, was used to amplify TCRbeta CDR3 regions from genomic DNA. As for the original processing: The number of nucleated cells in each sample was estimated by amplification of reference gene primers within the assay. To quantify the absolute abundance of each unique TCRbeta CDR3 rearrangement, sequence reads were collapsed and filtered. For each sample, productive Simpson clonality was calculated as the square root of Simpson's diversity index over productive rearrangements. TCRdb's version of the immuneACCESS table is confined to in-frame rearrangements and falls short of the full clone set. An unresolved V gene accounts for under half of the shortfall where checked; the remainder is of unknown origin. The V and J calls and clone size are taken from that table; D and trimming were inferred from the DNA. The sample includes 300,000 to 450,000 clones, with roughly 90% observed a single time. The top ten hold approximately 1% of the sample.

Participants in the prospective study were aged about 18 to 95 years, lived in over 20 United States geographic areas, and enrolled through a virtual design. Cohort assignment in the prospective study relied on participant-reported clinical history from a screening survey and a study questionnaire. A participant counted as exposed if, within 2 weeks of entering the study, that participant had been in contact with someone who had a PCR-confirmed or clinician-diagnosed COVID-19 case. In the prospective study, whole blood, serum and a nasopharyngeal or oropharyngeal swab were collected from each participant by mobile phlebotomists. Prospective study participants could optionally give additional blood draws and questionnaires over an approximately 2-month period. Blood samples from the prospective study were shipped frozen or at room temperature prior to DNA extraction. V lost 8 bases and J lost 9 bases; the stretch between them is 14 bases long. There are 12 amino acids in the CDR3, from cysteine to phenylalanine inclusive. Only the CDR3 part of the read is kept: 36 bases, read in frame from the first base. The germline V gene (reference sequence) sets CDR1 to GTSNPN and CDR2 to SVGIG.

Overall study outcomes, separate from this receptor: Clinical and demographic metadata were provided uncurated, with the amount varying by source and participant.

Sequences were obtained from PBMCs or T cells enriched from blood (not recorded which). This receptor was identified in a woman aged 25-40 years who had been exposed to COVID-19. The chain employs TRBV30 and TRBJ1-6, with no reliable assignment of the D segment. The CDR3 corresponds to CAVGIMGSPLHF. The sequenced DNA is TGTGCCGTCGGGATAATGGGTTCACCCCTCCACTTT. This CDR3, with the reference TRBV30 and TRBJ1-6 proteins standing in past its ends, gives the full variable domain SQTIHQWPATLVQPVGSPLSLECTVEGTSNPNLYWYRQAAGRGLQLLFYSVGIGQISSEVPQNLSASRPQDRQFILSSKKLLLSDSGFYLCAVGIMGSPLHFGNGTRLTVT.